The TCR beta chain under discussion was sequenced for a study of blood T cell repertoires in COVID-19. About the research overall: Material from acute and convalescent COVID-19 was sourced from the United States, Italy and Spain.

The age range of participants was about 18 to 90 years, with residence in under 25 US areas. Clinical history as reported by participants underpinned cohort assignment. Per the study methods: Amplified reference gene primers provided the basis for estimating nucleated cell counts. Data came from immunoSEQ multiplex PCR; TCRdb stores just in-frame clones and leaves some out. V, J and clone size reflect that table, while D and trimming were determined from the DNA. The repertoire holds about 300,000 clones, with nearly 90% as singletons. Trimming at V came to 4 bases and at J to 1 base, leaving 1 base not matched to a gene. CDR1 and CDR2 from the germline V gene are LGHDT and YNNKEL (reference sequence). The CDR3 is made up of 15 amino acids.

This receptor was taken from a woman aged 18-29 years with acute COVID-19. V usage is TRBV3-1 (or the pseudogene TRBV3-2) and J usage is TRBJ2-1, with 10 bases fitting TRBD1. Sequenced: PBMCs or T cells enriched from blood (not recorded which). The CDR3 bases are TGTGCCAGCAGCCGACAGGGGGCGTCCTACAATGAGCAGTTCTTC. It specifies CASSRQGASYNEQFF.